This T cell receptor (beta chain) stems from a study of T cells in tuberculosis. Study conclusions and caveats: Classification accuracy was roughly 87% (AUROC under 0.95) with the GMM-specific repertoire.

Details on this clone: Its antigen is not known.

Data came from immunoSEQ multiplex PCR; TCRdb stores just in-frame clones and leaves some out. The sample carries over 30,000 clones, roughly 93% recorded once. The time point was: new active TB diagnosis, blood taken before or within 7 days of starting treatment. Germline CDR1 SGHNT, CDR2 YYREEE (reference sequence). This CDR3 is 15 amino acids long. Trimming cost V 4 bases and J 7 bases; bases outside gene matches: 6. The receptor's source is an adult with tuberculosis. This sample comprised PBMCs, obtained at tuberculosis diagnosis. The chain employs TRBV5-4 and TRBJ2-1; 12 nucleotides match TRBD2. The CDR3 bases are TGTGCCAGCAGCACCCCTAGCGGGAGGGCGAATGAGCAGTTCTTC. It specifies CASSTPSGRANEQFF.